This T cell receptor beta chain was captured in a study of blood T cell repertoires in COVID-19. Overall study context: Both acute and convalescent COVID-19 samples were obtained from the United States, Italy and Spain. Nucleic acid was either cDNA or gDNA, and it came from T cells, B-cell-depleted T cells, or PBMCs.

Trimming took 3 bases from V and 5 from J; bases not matched to a gene: 4. This CDR3 is 14 amino acids long. Germline V gene lookup returns CDR1 KGHDR and CDR2 SFDVKD. Authors' analysis steps: Reference gene primer amplification gave estimated nucleated cell counts. Only in-frame clones appear in the TCRdb table, and some are missing; sequencing was by immunoSEQ multiplex PCR. The V and J calls and clone size are taken from that table; D and trimming were inferred from the DNA. This table holds about 39,000 clones, 75% to 85% found once. The sample consisted of peripheral blood. This chain joins TRBV24-1 and TRBJ2-5, with 8 bases lining up with TRBD1. The clonotype comes from a human donor in a cohort sampled during active or convalescent COVID-19. The donor label of this sample is uncertain. The CDR3 DNA follows: TGTGCCACCAGTGATGGTAGACAGGGGGAGACCCAGTACTTC. Translated, it gives CATSDGRQGETQYF.